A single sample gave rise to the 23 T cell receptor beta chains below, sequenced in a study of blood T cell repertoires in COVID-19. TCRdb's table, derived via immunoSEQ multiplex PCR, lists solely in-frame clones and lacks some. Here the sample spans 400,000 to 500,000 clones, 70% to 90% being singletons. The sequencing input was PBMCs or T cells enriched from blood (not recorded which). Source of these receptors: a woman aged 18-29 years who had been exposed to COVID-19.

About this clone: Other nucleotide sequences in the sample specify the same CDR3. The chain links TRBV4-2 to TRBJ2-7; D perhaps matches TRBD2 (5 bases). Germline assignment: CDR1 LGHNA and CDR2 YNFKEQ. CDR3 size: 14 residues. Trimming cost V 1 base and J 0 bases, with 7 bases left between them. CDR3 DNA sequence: TGTGCCAGCAGCCAAGCGCTAGCCTCCTACGAGCAGTACTTC. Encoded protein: CASSQALASYEQYF.

CDR3 in DNA: TGTGCCAGCTCACCAGGGGGGACAACTAATGAAAAACTGTTTTTT. Its protein product is CASSPGGTTNEKLFF. This rearrangement joins TRBV18 to TRBJ1-4; tentatively, D is TRBD1 (5 bases). Trimming removed 2 bases from V and 0 bases from J, with 7 bases in between. Per germline, CDR1 KGHSH and CDR2 LQKENI. The length of the CDR3 is 15 residues.

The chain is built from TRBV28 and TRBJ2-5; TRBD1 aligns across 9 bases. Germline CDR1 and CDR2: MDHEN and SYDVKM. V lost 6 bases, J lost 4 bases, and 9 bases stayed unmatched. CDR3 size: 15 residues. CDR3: CASREITGGRETQYF. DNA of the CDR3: TGTGCCAGCAGAGAAATCACAGGGGGCAGAGAGACCCAGTACTTC.

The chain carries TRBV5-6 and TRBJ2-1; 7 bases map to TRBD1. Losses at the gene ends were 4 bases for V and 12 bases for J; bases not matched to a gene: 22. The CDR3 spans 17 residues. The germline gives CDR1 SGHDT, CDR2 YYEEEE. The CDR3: CASSPDLSTGWYGWQFF. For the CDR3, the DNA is TGTGCCAGCAGCCCGGATCTGTCGACAGGGTGGTACGGATGGCAGTTCTTC.

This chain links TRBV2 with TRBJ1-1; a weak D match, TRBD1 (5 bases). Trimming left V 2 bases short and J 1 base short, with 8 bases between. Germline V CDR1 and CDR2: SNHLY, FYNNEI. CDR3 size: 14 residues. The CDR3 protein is CASSEWQGNTEAFF. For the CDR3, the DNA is TGTGCCAGCAGTGAATGGCAGGGGAACACTGAAGCTTTCTTT.

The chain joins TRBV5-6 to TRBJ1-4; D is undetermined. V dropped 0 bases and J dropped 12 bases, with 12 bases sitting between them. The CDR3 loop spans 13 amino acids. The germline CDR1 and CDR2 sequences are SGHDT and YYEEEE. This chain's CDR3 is CASSLGRLGELFF. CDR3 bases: TGTGCCAGCAGCTTGGGGAGGCTCGGGGAACTGTTTTTT.

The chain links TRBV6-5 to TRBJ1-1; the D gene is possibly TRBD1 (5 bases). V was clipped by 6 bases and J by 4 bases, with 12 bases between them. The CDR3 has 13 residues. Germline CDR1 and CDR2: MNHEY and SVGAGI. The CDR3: CASRRPGITEAFF. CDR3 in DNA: TGTGCCAGCAGACGCCCAGGGATCACTGAAGCTTTCTTT.

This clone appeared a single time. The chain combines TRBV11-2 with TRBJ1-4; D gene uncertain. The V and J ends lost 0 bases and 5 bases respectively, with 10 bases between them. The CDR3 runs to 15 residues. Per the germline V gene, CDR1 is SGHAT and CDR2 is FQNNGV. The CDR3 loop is CASSLEWRENEKLFF. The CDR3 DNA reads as TGTGCCAGCAGCTTAGAGTGGAGGGAAAATGAAAAACTGTTTTTT.

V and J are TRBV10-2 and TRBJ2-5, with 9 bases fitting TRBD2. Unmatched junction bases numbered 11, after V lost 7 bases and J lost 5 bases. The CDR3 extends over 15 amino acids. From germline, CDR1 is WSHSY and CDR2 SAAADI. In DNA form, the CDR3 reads TGCGCCAGCACCTCATCAGCGGGGGGAAGGGAGACCCAGTACTTC. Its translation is CASTSSAGGRETQYF.

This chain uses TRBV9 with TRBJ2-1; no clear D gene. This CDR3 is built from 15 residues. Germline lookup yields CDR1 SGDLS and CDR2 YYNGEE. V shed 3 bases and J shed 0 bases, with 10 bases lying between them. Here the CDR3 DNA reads TGTGCCAGCAGCGGAGTCCCGAGCTCCTACAATGAGCAGTTCTTC. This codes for CASSGVPSSYNEQFF.

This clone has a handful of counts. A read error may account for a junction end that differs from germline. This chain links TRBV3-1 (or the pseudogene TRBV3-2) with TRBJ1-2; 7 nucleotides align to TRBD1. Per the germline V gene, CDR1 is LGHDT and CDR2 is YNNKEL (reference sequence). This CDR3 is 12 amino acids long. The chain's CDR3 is CASSQGNRGIGF. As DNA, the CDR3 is TGTGCCAGCAGCCAAGGGAACAGGGGAATTGGCTTC.

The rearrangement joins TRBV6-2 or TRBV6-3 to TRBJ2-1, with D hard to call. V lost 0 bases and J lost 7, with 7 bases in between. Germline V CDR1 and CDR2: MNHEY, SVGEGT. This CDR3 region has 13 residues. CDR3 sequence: CASSYSQANEQFF. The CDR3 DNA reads TGTGCCAGCAGTTACTCGCAGGCGAATGAGCAGTTCTTC.

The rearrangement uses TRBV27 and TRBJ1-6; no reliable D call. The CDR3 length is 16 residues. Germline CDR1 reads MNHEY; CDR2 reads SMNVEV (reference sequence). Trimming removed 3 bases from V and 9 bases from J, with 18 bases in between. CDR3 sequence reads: CASSFGTRVKGSPLHF. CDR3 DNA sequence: TGTGCCAGCAGTTTCGGTACTCGGGTTAAAGGTTCACCCCTCCACTTT.

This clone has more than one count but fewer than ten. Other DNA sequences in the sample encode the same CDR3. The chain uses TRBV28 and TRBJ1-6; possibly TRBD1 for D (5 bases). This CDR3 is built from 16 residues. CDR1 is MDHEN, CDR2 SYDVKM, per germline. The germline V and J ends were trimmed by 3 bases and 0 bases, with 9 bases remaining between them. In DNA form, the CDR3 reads TGTGCCAGCAGTTTCCCGCAGGGCTCCTATAATTCACCCCTCCACTTT. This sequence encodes CASSFPQGSYNSPLHF.

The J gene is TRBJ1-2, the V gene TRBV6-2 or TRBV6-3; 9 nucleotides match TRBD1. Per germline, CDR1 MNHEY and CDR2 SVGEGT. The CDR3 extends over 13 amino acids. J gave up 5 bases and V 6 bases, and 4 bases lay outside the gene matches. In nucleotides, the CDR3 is TGTGCCAGCAGCGGACAGGGGATGTATGGCTACACCTTC. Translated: CASSGQGMYGYTF.

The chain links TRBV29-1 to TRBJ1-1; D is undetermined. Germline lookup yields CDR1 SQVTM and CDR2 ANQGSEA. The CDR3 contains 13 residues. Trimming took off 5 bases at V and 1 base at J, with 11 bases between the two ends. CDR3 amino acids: CSVRFPSNTEAFF. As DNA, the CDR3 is TGCAGCGTTCGGTTCCCTTCGAACACTGAAGCTTTCTTT. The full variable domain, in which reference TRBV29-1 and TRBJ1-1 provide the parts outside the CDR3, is SAVISQKPSRDICQRGTSLTIQCQVDSQVTMMFWYRQQPGQSLTLIATANQGSEATYESGFVIDKFPISRPNLTFSTLTVSNMSPEDSSIYLCSVRFPSNTEAFFGQGTRLTVV.

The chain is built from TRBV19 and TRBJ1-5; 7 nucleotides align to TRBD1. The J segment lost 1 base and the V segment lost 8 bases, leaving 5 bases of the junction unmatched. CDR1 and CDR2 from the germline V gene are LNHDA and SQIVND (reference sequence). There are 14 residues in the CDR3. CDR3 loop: CASFPGQSNQPQHF. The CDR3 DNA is TGTGCCAGTTTTCCGGGACAGAGCAATCAGCCCCAGCATTTT. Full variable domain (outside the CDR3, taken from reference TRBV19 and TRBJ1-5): DGGITQSPKYLFRKEGQNVTLSCEQNLNHDAMYWYRQDPGQGLRLIYYSQIVNDFQKGDIAEGYSVSREKKESFPLTVTSAQKNPTAFYLCASFPGQSNQPQHFGDGTRLSIL.

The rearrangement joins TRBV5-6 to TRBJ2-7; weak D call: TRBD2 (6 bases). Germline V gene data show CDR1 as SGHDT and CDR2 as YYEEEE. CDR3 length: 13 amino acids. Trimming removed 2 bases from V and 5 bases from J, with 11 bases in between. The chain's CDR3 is CASSFGGSHEQYF. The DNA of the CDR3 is TGTGCCAGCAGCTTTGGAGGGAGCCACGAGCAGTACTTC.

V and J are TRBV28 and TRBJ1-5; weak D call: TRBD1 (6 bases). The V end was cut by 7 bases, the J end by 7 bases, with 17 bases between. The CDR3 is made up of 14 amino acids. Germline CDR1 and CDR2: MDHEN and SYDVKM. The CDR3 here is CASTWDGGGQPQHF. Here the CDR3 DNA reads TGTGCCAGCACCTGGGACGGCGGGGGCCAGCCCCAGCATTTT.

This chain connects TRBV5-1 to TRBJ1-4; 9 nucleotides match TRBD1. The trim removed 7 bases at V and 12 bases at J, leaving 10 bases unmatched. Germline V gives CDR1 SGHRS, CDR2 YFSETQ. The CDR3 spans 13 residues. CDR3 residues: CASSGTGQGELFF. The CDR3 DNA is TGCGCCAGCTCCGGGACAGGGCAGGGAGAACTGTTTTTT.

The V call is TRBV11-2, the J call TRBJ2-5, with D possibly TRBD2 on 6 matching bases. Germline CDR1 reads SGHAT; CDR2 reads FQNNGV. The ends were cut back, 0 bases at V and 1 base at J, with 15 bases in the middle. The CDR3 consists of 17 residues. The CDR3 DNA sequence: TGTGCCAGCAGCTTAGATAAGGGCGGGGAGCCCCAAGAGACCCAGTACTTC. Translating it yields CASSLDKGGEPQETQYF.

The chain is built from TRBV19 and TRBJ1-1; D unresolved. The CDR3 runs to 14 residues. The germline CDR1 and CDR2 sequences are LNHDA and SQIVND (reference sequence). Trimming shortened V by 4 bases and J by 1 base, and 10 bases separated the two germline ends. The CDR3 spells CASSTRPGNTEAFF. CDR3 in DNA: TGTGCCAGTAGTACCAGACCAGGGAACACTGAAGCTTTCTTT. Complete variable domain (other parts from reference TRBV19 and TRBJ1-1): DGGITQSPKYLFRKEGQNVTLSCEQNLNHDAMYWYRQDPGQGLRLIYYSQIVNDFQKGDIAEGYSVSREKKESFPLTVTSAQKNPTAFYLCASSTRPGNTEAFFGQGTRLTVV.

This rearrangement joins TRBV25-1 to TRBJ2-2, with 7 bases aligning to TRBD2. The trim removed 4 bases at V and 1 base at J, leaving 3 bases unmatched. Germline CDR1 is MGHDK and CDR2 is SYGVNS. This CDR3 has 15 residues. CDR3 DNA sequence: TGTGCCAGCAGTGGATTAGCGGGGAACACCGGGGAGCTGTTTTTT. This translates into CASSGLAGNTGELFF.